This T cell receptor beta chain was captured by sequencing in a study of sequential checkpoint blockade in melanoma. About the research overall: First-line arms were nivolumab then ipilimumab, or the reverse, randomized 1:1.

Germline loops: CDR1 PRHDT, CDR2 FYEKMQ (reference sequence). Unmatched junction bases numbered 9, after V lost 5 bases and J lost 12 bases. CDR3 length: 14 amino acids. The data were produced by immunoSEQ multiplex PCR, yet TCRdb's version contains in-frame clones alone and is incomplete. The data contain over 30,000 clones, approximately 84% of them singletons. Indicated treatment: randomized to nivolumab then ipilimumab (arm A) or the reverse (arm B). The V call is TRBV13, the J call TRBJ2-1; TRBD2 matches 11 bases. The sequence was obtained from a human donor with melanoma. The starting material was CD8+ T cells sorted from blood (inferred from file names), obtained from a patient given nivolumab and ipilimumab in sequence. The CDR3 spells CASSAGLAGGPQFF. CDR3 sequence (DNA): TGTGCCAGCAGCGCCGGACTAGCGGGTGGTCCGCAGTTCTTC.